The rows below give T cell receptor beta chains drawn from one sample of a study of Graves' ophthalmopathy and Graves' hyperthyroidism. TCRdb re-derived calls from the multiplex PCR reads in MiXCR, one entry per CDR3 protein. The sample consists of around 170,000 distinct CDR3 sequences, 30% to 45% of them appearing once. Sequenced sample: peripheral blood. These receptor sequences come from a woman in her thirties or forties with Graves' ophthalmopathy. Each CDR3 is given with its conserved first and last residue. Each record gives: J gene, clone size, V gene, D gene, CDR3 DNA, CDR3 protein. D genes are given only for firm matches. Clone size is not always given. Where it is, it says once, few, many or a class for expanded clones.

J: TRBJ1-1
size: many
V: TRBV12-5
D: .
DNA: TGTGCTAGTGGTTTGGGAGGGCTACAGGGCTTCACTGAAGCTTTCTTT
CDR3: CASGLGGLQGFTEAFF

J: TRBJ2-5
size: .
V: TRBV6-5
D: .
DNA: TGTGCCAGCAGTTACCGGCCGCGACGGGAGAGGGGACAGACCCAGTACTTC
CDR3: CASSYRPRRERGQTQYF

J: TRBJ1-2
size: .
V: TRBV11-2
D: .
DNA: TGTGCCAGCAGCCTCCGGATGGGAGAAGCTAACTATGGCTACACCTTC
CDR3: CASSLRMGEANYGYTF

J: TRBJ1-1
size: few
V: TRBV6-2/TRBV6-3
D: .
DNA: TGTGCCAGCAGTTACGTGTACGGGGTTAACACTGAAGCTTTCTTT
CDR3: CASSYVYGVNTEAFF

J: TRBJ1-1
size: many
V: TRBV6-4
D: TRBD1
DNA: TGTGCCAGCAGTGCCGAGACAGGGGCTGGCACTGAAGCTTTCTTT
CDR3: CASSAETGAGTEAFF

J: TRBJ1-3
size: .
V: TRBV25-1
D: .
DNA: TGTGCCAGCAGTGAAGGAAACACCATATATTTT
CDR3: CASSEGNTIYF

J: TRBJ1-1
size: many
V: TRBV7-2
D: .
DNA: TGTGCCAGCAGCTTAATCACTCGGGCTGAAGCTTTCTTT
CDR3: CASSLITRAEAFF

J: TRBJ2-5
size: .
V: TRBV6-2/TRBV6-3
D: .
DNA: TGTGCCAGCAGTTATTCACATCCCTCGGCGTGGGGGTGGGAGACCCAGTACTTC
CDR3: CASSYSHPSAWGWETQYF

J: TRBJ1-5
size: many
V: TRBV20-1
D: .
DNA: TGCAGTGCTAGATCCCACACACCAGGGGCCGACGGCCTATATAGCAATCAGCCCCAGCATTTT
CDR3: CSARSHTPGADGLYSNQPQHF

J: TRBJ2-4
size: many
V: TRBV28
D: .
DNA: TGTGCCAGCAGTTTAGGCGGGAACATTCAGTACTTC
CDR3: CASSLGGNIQYF

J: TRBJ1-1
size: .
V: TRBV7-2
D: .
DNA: TGTGCCAGCAGCTTAGGTGACATCGGAATAAGTTTCTTT
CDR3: CASSLGDIGISFF

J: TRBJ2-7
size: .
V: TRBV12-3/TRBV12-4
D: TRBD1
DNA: TGTGCCAGCAGCCCGGGACAGGGGTGGCTCGAGCAGTACTTC
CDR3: CASSPGQGWLEQYF

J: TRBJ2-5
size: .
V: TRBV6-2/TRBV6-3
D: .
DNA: TGTGCCAGCAGTTACGTGTTGGAGACCCAGTACTTC
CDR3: CASSYVLETQYF

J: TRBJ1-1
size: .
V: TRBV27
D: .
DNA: TGTGCCAGCGGTAGCGGGAGTCTTAACACTGAAGCTTTCTTT
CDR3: CASGSGSLNTEAFF

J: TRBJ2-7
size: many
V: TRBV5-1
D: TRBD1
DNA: TGCGCCAGCAGCGTAAGGGACAGTTCCTACGAGCAGTACTTC
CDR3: CASSVRDSSYEQYF